This T cell receptor (beta chain) was observed in a study of blood T cells in healthy people across ages. Trimming cost V 2 bases and J 2 bases, with 19 bases left between them. Germline V CDR1 and CDR2: MNHEY, SMNVEV (reference sequence). The CDR3 has 17 amino acids. The second PCR ran roughly 7 to 11 cycles with a sample-barcoded 5' primer and J-beta primers. TCRdb fed the 5' RACE reads into MiXCR, producing one record per CDR3 protein. The sample has under 1,000,000 distinct CDR3 sequences; roughly 35% are singletons. Sequenced material: blood. This rearrangement joins TRBV27 to TRBJ2-7; no reliable D call. The clonotype was recovered from a man between 18 and 29 years old in good health. CDR3 in DNA: TGTGCCAGCAGTTTAGACCGCCGTACCACTACCCCCTACGAGCAGTACTTC. Protein product: CASSLDRRTTTPYEQYF.